One sample yielded the 24 T cell receptor beta chains listed below, sequenced in a study of blood T cell repertoires in COVID-19. Sequencing used immunoSEQ multiplex PCR; TCRdb keeps in-frame clones, though not all of them. The table records over 70,000 clones, roughly four fifths of them present only once. Specimen: peripheral blood. The receptors originated from a woman of 80 years or more with active or convalescent COVID-19.

The gene calls are TRBV6-2 or TRBV6-3 and TRBJ2-1; 8 bases match TRBD2. The germline V gene encodes CDR1 MNHEY and CDR2 SVGEGT. V shed 2 bases and J 6 bases; nucleotides not matched to a gene: 9. The CDR3 spans 16 residues. The CDR3 region has the DNA TGTGCCAGCAGTTACGGGGGCCGGGGGGGCCGCAATGAGCAGTTCTTC. Encoded protein: CASSYGGRGGRNEQFF.

The chain is built from TRBV5-4 and TRBJ1-5; D is possibly TRBD1 (6 bases). Trimming pared 5 bases from V and 3 bases from J, leaving 9 bases between. The CDR3 is 13 residues long. CDR1 SGHNT and CDR2 YYREEE come from the germline V gene (reference sequence). The CDR3 DNA follows: TGTGCCAGCAGTAGGGGGATCAATCAGCCCCAGCATTTT. Protein sequence: CASSRGINQPQHF.

The chain couples TRBV30 to TRBJ1-6, with TRBD1 identical over 8 bases. This CDR3 has 13 amino acids. Germline CDR1 reads GTSNPN; CDR2 reads SVGIG (reference sequence). The trim removed 1 base at V and 8 bases at J, leaving 1 base unmatched. CDR3: CAWSDRGDSPLHF. The DNA for the CDR3 is TGTGCCTGGAGTGACAGGGGGGATTCACCCCTCCACTTT.

The V call is TRBV19, the J call TRBJ1-5; TRBD1 agrees at 7 bases. This CDR3 contains 16 residues. Germline V CDR1 and CDR2: LNHDA, SQIVND (reference sequence). V shed 7 bases, J shed 3 bases, and the junction held 12 bases outside the gene matches. The CDR3 DNA follows: TGTGCCAGTAAAGGGGGCCCAGGGGGGAACAATCAGCCCCAGCATTTT. Residues: CASKGGPGGNNQPQHF. The full variable domain, its missing parts supplied by reference TRBV19 and TRBJ1-5, is DGGITQSPKYLFRKEGQNVTLSCEQNLNHDAMYWYRQDPGQGLRLIYYSQIVNDFQKGDIAEGYSVSREKKESFPLTVTSAQKNPTAFYLCASKGGPGGNNQPQHFGDGTRLSIL.

The genes are TRBV6-2 or TRBV6-3 and TRBJ2-2, with TRBD1 matching 7 bases. V was clipped by 4 bases and J by 4 bases; unmatched bases: 6. Germline V lookup: CDR1 MNHEY, CDR2 SVGEGT. The CDR3 contains 15 residues. CDR3 region: CASSLQGPITGELFF. Here the CDR3 DNA reads TGTGCCAGCAGTTTACAGGGGCCCATCACCGGGGAGCTGTTTTTT.

This rearrangement joins TRBV19 to TRBJ2-5, with 8 positions matching TRBD2. Looked up from germline, CDR1 is LNHDA and CDR2 is SQIVND (reference sequence). The CDR3 is 16 amino acids. V was pared by 3 bases and J by 2 bases, with 8 bases of the junction left unmatched. CDR3 amino acids: CASSIDPRGVQETQYF. CDR3 bases: TGTGCCAGTAGTATCGACCCGCGGGGGGTTCAAGAGACCCAGTACTTC.

The chain is built from TRBV18 and TRBJ2-3, with 11 bases that match TRBD2. Trimming removed 3 bases from V and 3 bases from J; junction bases left unmatched: 11. From germline, CDR1 is KGHSH and CDR2 LQKENI. The CDR3 is 18 residues long. In DNA form, the CDR3 reads TGTGCCAGCTCACCCCGCCTAGCGGGGGGACCCCTAACAGATACGCAGTATTTT. Residues: CASSPRLAGGPLTDTQYF.

This clone was seen a handful of times. The chain carries TRBV4-3 and TRBJ1-2; maybe TRBD1 (6 bases). V was clipped by 0 bases and J by 6 bases, with 8 bases between them. The length of the CDR3 is 13 residues. The germline V gene encodes CDR1 LGHNA and CDR2 YSLEER. The CDR3 DNA sequence: TGCGCCAGCAGCCAAGAAACAGGGCATGGCTACACCTTC. Its translation: CASSQETGHGYTF.

This clone was observed a handful of times. This chain links TRBV19 with TRBJ1-1; tentatively, D is TRBD1 (6 bases). Trimming took off 0 bases at V and 0 bases at J, with 17 bases between the two ends. The CDR3 is 18 residues long. Germline loops: CDR1 LNHDA, CDR2 SQIVND (reference sequence). CDR3 amino acids: CASSIDLFRTVMNTEAFF. The CDR3 bases are TGTGCCAGTAGTATAGATTTATTTCGGACAGTCATGAACACTGAAGCTTTCTTT.

The chain is built from TRBV7-6 and TRBJ2-5, with 7 bases that match TRBD1. J gave up 5 bases and V 1 base, and 4 bases lay outside the gene matches. The CDR3 sequence is 14 residues long. Germline V CDR1 and CDR2: SGHVS, FNYEAQ. CDR3 loop: CASSLGTGGETQYF. CDR3 DNA sequence: TGTGCCAGCAGCTTAGGGACAGGCGGGGAGACCCAGTACTTC.

The rearrangement uses TRBV5-1 and TRBJ2-3; 10 nucleotides agree with TRBD1. The length of the CDR3 is 15 residues. Germline CDR1 SGHRS, CDR2 YFSETQ. Trimming removed 4 bases from V and 6 bases from J; junction bases left unmatched: 8. This CDR3 is CASSQSRTGGDTQYF. CDR3 sequence (DNA): TGCGCCAGCAGCCAATCTAGGACAGGGGGTGATACGCAGTATTTT. The variable domain in full, with the rest retrieved from reference TRBV5-1 and TRBJ2-3, is KAGVTQTPRYLIKTRGQQVTLSCSPISGHRSVSWYQQTPGQGLQFLFEYFSETQRNKGNFPGRFSGRQFSNSRSEMNVSTLELGDSALYLCASSQSRTGGDTQYFGPGTRLTVL.

The V gene is TRBV30, the J gene TRBJ2-7; 8 nucleotides line up with TRBD1. Germline loops: CDR1 GTSNPN, CDR2 SVGIG (reference sequence). The length of the CDR3 is 14 residues. V lost 5 bases, J lost 7 bases, and 13 bases stayed unmatched. CDR3 coding DNA: TGTGCCTGGGCCCCCCGGACAGGGTCATATGAGCAGTACTTC. It codes for CAWAPRTGSYEQYF.

The V and J genes are TRBV9 and TRBJ1-1; D is perhaps TRBD1 (5 bases). Germline V gene sequence: CDR1 SGDLS, CDR2 YYNGEE. The CDR3 has 15 residues. Between the trimmed V and J ends, which lost 0 bases and 7 bases, there was a span of 16 bases. The CDR3 spells CASSVALGQGGEAFF. The CDR3 region has the DNA TGTGCCAGCAGCGTAGCACTGGGGCAGGGAGGTGAAGCTTTCTTT.

This clone has just a few counts. V and J are TRBV5-6 and TRBJ2-5, with D perhaps TRBD2 (6 bases). The CDR3 has 15 amino acids. From germline, CDR1 is SGHDT and CDR2 YYEEEE. Trimming shortened V by 4 bases and J by 10 bases, and 23 bases separated the two germline ends. The CDR3 coding sequence is TGTGCCAGCAGCCCCTTACTGGGGGGTGATAGTATCCAGTACTTC. The encoded protein is CASSPLLGGDSIQYF.

This clone showed up just once. The V gene is TRBV27, the J gene TRBJ2-2; 8 positions match TRBD1. Germline-derived CDR1 and CDR2 are MNHEY and SMNVEV (reference sequence). The CDR3 spans 16 residues. V dropped 8 bases and J dropped 7; count of bases not matched to a gene: 15. The CDR3 here is CASCTPRQGPIGELFF. CDR3 sequence (DNA): TGTGCCAGCTGCACCCCTAGACAGGGGCCTATCGGGGAGCTGTTTTTT.

The chain couples TRBV15 to TRBJ1-1; 8 bases match TRBD1. This CDR3 region has 16 residues. The junction had 7 bases not matched to a gene; V was cut back by 0 bases and J by 4 bases. Germline assignment: CDR1 LNHNV and CDR2 YYDKDF (reference sequence). The CDR3 coding sequence is TGTGCCACCAGCAGAGACAGGGGGCGCCTGGGCACTGAAGCTTTCTTT. It specifies CATSRDRGRLGTEAFF. Complete variable domain (other parts from reference TRBV15 and TRBJ1-1): DAMVIQNPRYQVTQFGKPVTLSCSQTLNHNVMYWYQQKSSQAPKLLFHYYDKDFNNEADTPDNFQSRRPNTSFCFLDIRSPGLGDTAMYLCATSRDRGRLGTEAFFGQGTRLTVV.

The chain links TRBV5-1 to TRBJ2-3; TRBD1 matches at 9 bases. V gave up 5 bases and J gave up 5 bases; unmatched junction bases: 6. The length of the CDR3 is 14 residues. Germline CDR1 is SGHRS and CDR2 is YFSETQ. CDR3 bases: TGCGCCAGCAGTTTGACAGGGGGGGAAGATACGCAGTATTTT. This encodes CASSLTGGEDTQYF. Filled out from reference TRBV5-1 and TRBJ2-3, the complete variable domain reads KAGVTQTPRYLIKTRGQQVTLSCSPISGHRSVSWYQQTPGQGLQFLFEYFSETQRNKGNFPGRFSGRQFSNSRSEMNVSTLELGDSALYLCASSLTGGEDTQYFGPGTRLTVL.

The chain employs TRBV6-5 and TRBJ1-6; D not certain. V lost 6 bases and J 3 bases, leaving 9 bases between the germline ends. The CDR3 consists of 14 residues. Germline V gene sequence: CDR1 MNHEY, CDR2 SVGAGI. CDR3 sequence: CASRGLNYNSPLHF. CDR3 DNA sequence: TGTGCCAGCAGAGGACTGAACTATAATTCACCCCTCCACTTT.

The chain uses TRBV4-3 and TRBJ1-2; D might be TRBD1 (5 bases). Trimming removed 2 bases at V and 1 base at J, with 17 bases between. The CDR3 extends over 17 amino acids. CDR1 is LGHNA, CDR2 YSLEER, per germline. CDR3 nucleotide sequence: TGCGCCAGCAGCCAATCTCTGATGTATCAGGGTAACTATGGCTACACCTTC. It translates to CASSQSLMYQGNYGYTF.

CDR3 protein: CAWSAGPGGRTDTQYF. CDR3 DNA sequence: TGTGCCTGGAGTGCCGGCCCGGGGGGTCGAACAGATACGCAGTATTTT. The chain joins TRBV30 to TRBJ2-3; 7 bases match TRBD2. The CDR3 has 16 amino acids. Germline CDR1 GTSNPN, CDR2 SVGIG (reference sequence). V shed 1 base and J 3 bases; nucleotides not matched to a gene: 10.

V is TRBV5-4 and J is TRBJ2-2; no reliable D call. V shed 4 bases and J shed 7 bases, with 14 bases lying between them. The V gene's germline CDR1 is SGHNT and CDR2 YYREEE (reference sequence). The CDR3 is 14 amino acids. Here the CDR3 reads CASSVRVPGGELFF. The CDR3 nucleotides are TGTGCCAGCAGCGTCCGGGTCCCCGGCGGGGAGCTGTTTTTT.

This chain links TRBV30 with TRBJ1-6, with 9 bases aligning to TRBD1. The junction had 3 bases not matched to a gene; V was cut back by 5 bases and J by 10 bases. This CDR3 is built from 12 residues. CDR1 is GTSNPN and CDR2 is SVGIG in the germline V gene (reference sequence). CDR3 bases: TGTGCCTGGGGACAGGGGAAATCACCCCTCCACTTT. Encoded protein: CAWGQGKSPLHF.

The rearrangement links TRBV15 to TRBJ2-2; 9 positions match TRBD1. V shed 1 base and J 4 bases; nucleotides not matched to a gene: 4. The germline CDR1 and CDR2 sequences are LNHNV and YYDKDF (reference sequence). There are 16 residues in the CDR3. CDR3 loop: CATSRGGQGGTGELFF. The CDR3 bases are TGTGCCACCAGCAGAGGGGGACAGGGAGGCACCGGGGAGCTGTTTTTT.

J is TRBJ2-7 and V is TRBV3-1 (or the pseudogene TRBV3-2); the D is unclear. The CDR3 sequence is 14 residues long. V was shortened by 0 bases and J by 2 bases, with 8 bases between the two germline ends. Per germline, CDR1 LGHDT and CDR2 YNNKEL (reference sequence). CDR3 bases: TGTGCCAGCAGCCAAGATCAAACAGCCTACGAGCAGTACTTC. Encoded protein: CASSQDQTAYEQYF.